The 25 T cell receptor beta chains given below trace back to one sample, sequenced in a study of cytomegalovirus exposure and HLA in healthy donors. Assay: immunoSEQ multiplex PCR; the TCRdb copy retains only in-frame clones and omits some. The table records roughly 100,000 clones, about nine tenths of them present only once. The sequenced sample consisted of PBMCs. All receptors come from a woman younger than 35 in good health and CMV-seropositive.

The chain uses TRBV6-5 and TRBJ2-3, with 7 bases lining up with TRBD2. The CDR3 totals 15 residues. V shed 2 bases, J shed 3 bases, and the junction held 5 bases outside the gene matches. Germline V gene sequence: CDR1 MNHEY, CDR2 SVGAGI. CDR3 residues: CASSYGGGTTDTQYF. CDR3 DNA sequence: TGTGCCAGCAGTTACGGCGGGGGAACGACAGATACGCAGTATTTT.

This clone showed up just once. This chain links TRBV9 with TRBJ1-4; 10 bases align to TRBD1. J was trimmed by 8 bases and V by 4 bases; bases with no gene match: 5. Looked up from germline, CDR1 is SGDLS and CDR2 is YYNGEE. The CDR3 is 14 amino acids. The DNA of the CDR3 is TGTGCCAGCAGCCAGACAGGGGGCAAAGAAAAACTGTTTTTT. Protein sequence: CASSQTGGKEKLFF.

This clone was seen only a few times. CDR3 nucleotides: TGTGCCAGTAGTATAACTAGCGGGGCCTACGAGCAGTACTTC. This sequence encodes CASSITSGAYEQYF. The V gene is TRBV19, the J gene TRBJ2-7; 10 bases are a match to TRBD2. Germline CDR1 is LNHDA and CDR2 is SQIVND (reference sequence). The CDR3 length is 14 residues. The J segment lost 2 bases and the V segment lost 2 bases, leaving 0 bases of the junction unmatched.

The rearrangement joins TRBV4-1 to TRBJ1-6, with D perhaps matching TRBD1 (6 bases). Germline CDR1 is MGHRA and CDR2 is YSYEKL. The CDR3 sequence is 15 residues long. V lost 4 bases to trimming and J lost 7 bases, with 14 bases between them. The CDR3 loop reads CASSPPKGGNSPLHF. DNA for the CDR3: TGCGCCAGCAGCCCCCCGAAGGGGGGGAATTCACCCCTCCACTTT.

This clone was observed once. The chain combines TRBV9 with TRBJ2-1; no clear D gene. The CDR3 has 14 amino acids. V lost 0 bases and J lost 8, with 12 bases in between. The germline gives CDR1 SGDLS, CDR2 YYNGEE. This CDR3 reads CASSVEWPPDEQFF. The CDR3 DNA reads TGTGCCAGCAGCGTAGAGTGGCCCCCAGATGAGCAGTTCTTC.

The gene calls are TRBV28 and TRBJ1-1; TRBD1 aligns across 10 bases. V was clipped by 6 bases and J by 4 bases; unmatched bases: 11. The CDR3 extends over 16 amino acids. Per the germline V gene, CDR1 is MDHEN and CDR2 is SYDVKM. CDR3 protein: CASSPTGGAGGTEAFF. The DNA for the CDR3 is TGTGCCAGCAGCCCGACAGGGGGCGCGGGGGGCACTGAAGCTTTCTTT.

The chain recombines TRBV7-2 with TRBJ2-1; 14 bases fit TRBD2. V was pared by 5 bases and J by 5 bases, with 2 bases of the junction left unmatched. The CDR3 extends over 15 amino acids. CDR1 SGHTA and CDR2 FQGNSA come from the germline V gene. CDR3 region: CASSRTSGGNNEQFF. The CDR3 bases are TGTGCCAGCAGCCGGACTAGCGGGGGGAACAATGAGCAGTTCTTC.

The rearrangement uses TRBV2 and TRBJ2-7; the D gene is possibly TRBD1 (6 bases). The V end was cut by 1 base, the J end by 4 bases, with 11 bases between. The germline CDR1 and CDR2 sequences are SNHLY and FYNNEI. The length of the CDR3 is 14 residues. In DNA, the CDR3 is TGTGCCAGCAGTGAAGTAGGCCAGGGGTACGAGCAGTACGTC. Translating gives CASSEVGQGYEQYV.

V is TRBV6-5 and J is TRBJ1-5, with a possible D match to TRBD1 (5 bases). Germline CDR1 reads MNHEY; CDR2 reads SVGAGI. The germline V and J ends were trimmed by 5 bases and 6 bases, with 11 bases remaining between them. CDR3 length equals 13 residues. The CDR3 sequence: CASSAGSAQPQHF. CDR3 nucleotide sequence: TGTGCCAGCAGTGCAGGGTCGGCTCAGCCCCAGCATTTT.

The chain has TRBV19 and TRBJ1-5; 9 bases agree with TRBD1. From germline, CDR1 is LNHDA and CDR2 SQIVND (reference sequence). This CDR3 spans 16 amino acids. V shed 2 bases, J shed 0 bases, and the junction held 2 bases outside the gene matches. The CDR3 nucleotides read TGTGCCAGTAGTATAACAGGGGGCTTTAGCAATCAGCCCCAGCATTTT. This encodes CASSITGGFSNQPQHF.

The chain has TRBV4-3 and TRBJ1-2, with D tentatively TRBD1 (5 bases). In germline, CDR1 is LGHNA, CDR2 YSLEER. The CDR3 has 15 residues. Trimming cost V 2 bases and J 6 bases, with 16 bases left between them. The CDR3 DNA reads TGCGCCAGCAGCCAACTCGGGGGAGCGGGGAATGGCTACACCTTC. It is translated as CASSQLGGAGNGYTF.

This clone has a handful of counts. The genes are TRBV28 and TRBJ2-7, with D unclear. The CDR3 is 15 residues long. Germline V gene data show CDR1 as MDHEN and CDR2 as SYDVKM. The V and J ends lost 4 bases and 3 bases respectively, with 16 bases between them. The CDR3 DNA reads TGTGCCAGCAGTTCCCTTCGGGTTCTTGGCTACGAGCAGTACTTC. Protein sequence: CASSSLRVLGYEQYF.

The rearrangement uses TRBV6-6 and TRBJ2-2; no definite D call. This CDR3 contains 13 residues. The V gene lost 7 bases and the J gene lost 6 bases, with 12 bases spanning the gap. CDR1 is MNHNY, CDR2 SVGAGI, per germline (reference sequence). The CDR3 coding sequence is TGTGCCAGCAACTATCAATCCGCCGGGGAGCTGTTTTTT. Protein sequence: CASNYQSAGELFF.

The rearrangement joins TRBV28 to TRBJ2-3, with D tentatively TRBD2 (6 bases). Trimming left V 2 bases short and J 2 bases short, with 11 bases between. The CDR3 is 15 amino acids. The V gene's germline CDR1 is MDHEN and CDR2 SYDVKM. This CDR3 reads CASSLGGLFTDTQYF. The CDR3 region has the DNA TGTGCCAGCAGTTTAGGGGGACTCTTCACAGATACGCAGTATTTT.

The V call is TRBV28, the J call TRBJ1-2; tentatively, D is TRBD1 (5 bases). Germline-derived CDR1 and CDR2 are MDHEN and SYDVKM. The CDR3 totals 15 residues. The V end lost 5 bases, the J end lost 1 base, and 14 bases lay between the germline ends. This chain's CDR3 is CASSDRQTYNYGYTF. Written as DNA, the CDR3 is TGTGCCAGCAGTGATAGACAGACTTATAACTATGGCTACACCTTC.

Only one count was recorded for this clone. The chain combines TRBV6-5 with TRBJ1-2, with D perhaps matching TRBD1 (6 bases). CDR3 size: 14 residues. The germline V gene has CDR1 MNHEY and CDR2 SVGAGI. Deletions cut 5 bases from V and 7 bases from J, with 17 bases between. CDR3 in DNA: TGTGCCAGCAGTCAACAATCAGGGGTCCGTGGCTACACCTTC. Translation: CASSQQSGVRGYTF.

The chain is built from TRBV4-2 and TRBJ1-1; D might be TRBD1 (6 bases). The CDR3 is 12 residues long. The germline V gene has CDR1 LGHNA and CDR2 YNFKEQ. Trimming pared 10 bases from V and 6 bases from J, leaving 15 bases between. The CDR3 loop reads CATSGAAPEAFF. The DNA of the CDR3 is TGTGCCACCTCAGGGGCAGCCCCTGAAGCTTTCTTT.

The sample holds one count of this clone. V and J are TRBV6-1 and TRBJ2-1; possible D gene TRBD2, 6 bases. Between the trimmed V and J ends, which lost 0 bases and 6 bases, there was a span of 15 bases. The CDR3 extends over 16 amino acids. Germline V gene lookup returns CDR1 MNHNS and CDR2 SASEGT. The CDR3 nucleotides are TGTGCCAGCAGTGAAGCGGAGGGGTTTGGCCGCAATGAGCAGTTCTTC. Translation: CASSEAEGFGRNEQFF.

V gene TRBV27 combines with J gene TRBJ1-5; TRBD1 might be the D (5 bases). This CDR3 spans 14 amino acids. CDR1 MNHEY and CDR2 SMNVEV come from the germline V gene (reference sequence). V dropped 3 bases and J dropped 0 bases, with 6 bases sitting between them. The CDR3, as DNA: TGTGCCAGCAGTTTGGGGCCTAGCAATCAGCCCCAGCATTTT. As protein: CASSLGPSNQPQHF.

The chain recombines TRBV5-1 with TRBJ2-3; 10 bases line up with TRBD2. The length of the CDR3 is 15 residues. J gave up 1 base and V 2 bases, and 1 base lay outside the gene matches. Germline CDR1 is SGHRS and CDR2 is YFSETQ. The CDR3 sequence is CASSLTSGGTDTQYF. Written as DNA, the CDR3 is TGCGCCAGCAGCTTAACTAGCGGGGGCACAGATACGCAGTATTTT.

This clone was seen a few times. The chain joins TRBV5-1 to TRBJ1-6; unclear D gene. The V end lost 5 bases, the J end lost 0 bases, and 12 bases lay between the germline ends. The CDR3 length is 16 residues. The germline CDR1 and CDR2 sequences are SGHRS and YFSETQ. The CDR3 spells CASRLQDSSYNSPLHF. The CDR3 DNA sequence: TGCGCCAGCAGACTCCAGGATAGCTCCTATAATTCACCCCTCCACTTT.

This clone was counted a single time. A much larger clone lies one base from this, so it may be a read error. Other nucleotide sequences in the sample specify the same CDR3. The chain joins TRBV25-1 to TRBJ1-2; 11 bases align to TRBD1. The CDR3 covers 15 residues. The germline V gene encodes CDR1 MGHDK and CDR2 SYGVNS. CDR3 bases: TGTGCTAGCAGTGACCGGACAGGGGGCGGCTATGGCTACACCTTC. This encodes CASSDRTGGGYGYTF.

The chain uses TRBV4-1 and TRBJ1-1; 9 bases are shared with TRBD1. CDR1 is MGHRA, CDR2 YSYEKL, per germline. CDR3 length equals 15 residues. The junction had 4 bases not matched to a gene; V was cut back by 0 bases and J by 5 bases. DNA of the CDR3: TGCGCCAGCAGCCAAGAAACAGGGGGCTATACTGAAGCTTTCTTT. It translates to CASSQETGGYTEAFF.

The chain joins TRBV7-2 to TRBJ1-2; 8 bases agree with TRBD1. Germline trimming cut 3 bases from V and 7 bases from J; bases unmatched to any gene: 7. Germline loops: CDR1 SGHTA, CDR2 FQGNSA. This CDR3 has 14 amino acids. CDR3 protein: CASSFPTGVSGYTF. In DNA form, the CDR3 reads TGTGCCAGCAGCTTCCCGACAGGGGTATCTGGCTACACCTTC.

The chain couples TRBV4-1 to TRBJ1-4; no clear D. In germline, CDR1 is MGHRA, CDR2 YSYEKL. The CDR3 runs to 15 residues. Trimming shortened V by 2 bases and J by 3 bases, and 10 bases separated the two germline ends. The CDR3: CASSQKAGPNEKLFF. In nucleotides, the CDR3 is TGCGCCAGCAGCCAAAAAGCGGGTCCTAATGAAAAACTGTTTTTT.